This T cell receptor (beta chain) stems from a study of yellow fever vaccine responses in identical twins. Study conclusions and caveats: Convergence reportedly seemed to mark part of the twins' vaccine T cell response, with personalization marking the rest.

TCRdb recomputed calls from the RT-PCR reads with MiXCR, one row per CDR3 protein. Here the sample spans about 14,000 distinct CDR3 sequences, around 85% being singletons. The ends were cut back, 6 bases at V and 0 bases at J, with 15 bases in the middle. The CDR3 runs to 16 residues. Germline V gene sequence: CDR1 SNHLY, CDR2 FYNNEI. A remark on this clonotype: Its target is unknown.

The chain recombines TRBV2 with TRBJ2-1; D is undetermined. The source was T cells from blood (PBMCs), unsorted or a sorted subset (not recorded which), collected before or after yellow fever vaccination (not recorded which). The sequence came from a woman in her late teens or twenties who received the yellow fever vaccine. The CDR3 sequence: CASRSTEKSSYNEQFF. The DNA of the CDR3 is TGTGCCAGCAGAAGCACTGAGAAAAGCTCCTACAATGAGCAGTTCTTC.